The 29 T cell receptor beta chains in this list originate from one sample, sequenced in a study of Tregs in tolerant kidney transplant recipients. Method: immunoSEQ multiplex PCR; TCRdb's copy keeps in-frame clones and lacks some. The sample includes about 110,000 clones, around 87% of them seen just once. The sample was CD4+ T cells from blood, taken before the transplant. The source of these receptors is a human donor who received a combined kidney and bone marrow transplant.

The sample holds one count of this clone. One end of the junction fails to match germline, which may point to a read error. CDR3 residues: CASSPISYEQYF. The CDR3 bases are TGTGCTAGCAGCCCCATCTCCTACGAGCAGTACTTC. This sequence joins TRBV6-5 and TRBJ2-7, with D hard to call. The CDR3 sequence is 12 residues long. Looked up from germline, CDR1 is MNHEY and CDR2 is SVGAGI.

This clone has just one count. The V gene is TRBV18, the J gene TRBJ2-3; weak D call: TRBD2 (5 bases). The CDR3 loop spans 14 amino acids. Germline V CDR1 and CDR2: KGHSH, LQKENI. Trimming removed 3 bases from V and 2 bases from J, with 9 bases in between. CDR3 loop: CASSPDLPTDTQYF. DNA of the CDR3: TGTGCCAGCTCACCGGACTTACCCACAGATACGCAGTATTTT.

The chain joins TRBV19 to TRBJ1-5; D is perhaps TRBD1 (5 bases). CDR1 and CDR2 (germline): LNHDA, SQIVND (reference sequence). Trimming took 5 bases from V and 7 from J, leaving 18 bases between them. The CDR3 is made up of 15 amino acids. The CDR3 region is CASSPRRGERQPQHF. The CDR3 DNA is TGTGCCAGTAGTCCCAGGCGGGGGGAAAGGCAGCCCCAGCATTTT.

This clone has only one observation. This chain connects TRBV5-4 to TRBJ2-3, with D possibly being TRBD2 (6 bases). Germline V gene sequence: CDR1 SGHNT, CDR2 YYREEE (reference sequence). This CDR3 contains 15 residues. The V and J ends lost 0 bases and 2 bases respectively, with 10 bases between them. The CDR3 DNA reads TGTGCCAGCAGCTTGGCGGGACTTGTCACAGATACGCAGTATTTT. Translating it yields CASSLAGLVTDTQYF.

The chain has TRBV5-1 and TRBJ2-4; TRBD2 agrees at 7 bases. Germline V lookup: CDR1 SGHRS, CDR2 YFSETQ. Unmatched junction bases numbered 11, after V lost 5 bases and J lost 9 bases. The CDR3 runs 14 residues. CDR3 region: CASSPGGTGTIQYF. In DNA form, the CDR3 reads TGCGCCAGCAGTCCCGGGGGGACGGGGACCATTCAGTACTTC. The full variable domain, with the rest looked up from reference TRBV5-1 and TRBJ2-4, is KAGVTQTPRYLIKTRGQQVTLSCSPISGHRSVSWYQQTPGQGLQFLFEYFSETQRNKGNFPGRFSGRQFSNSRSEMNVSTLELGDSALYLCASSPGGTGTIQYFGAGTRLSVL.

The chain uses TRBV7-9 and TRBJ2-2; tentatively, D is TRBD1 (6 bases). The CDR3 is 16 residues long. Trimming removed 2 bases from V and 1 base from J, with 11 bases in between. Germline V gene data show CDR1 as SEHNR and CDR2 as FQNEAQ (reference sequence). CDR3 sequence reads: CASSLLQGRNTGELFF. As DNA, the CDR3 is TGTGCCAGCAGCTTACTACAGGGACGGAACACCGGGGAGCTGTTTTTT.

This chain connects TRBV25-1 to TRBJ1-4; 9 positions match TRBD1. With V trimmed by 4 bases and J by 7 bases, 13 bases remained unmatched. CDR3 length equals 17 residues. Germline assignment: CDR1 MGHDK and CDR2 SYGVNS. CDR3 coding DNA: TGTGCCAGCAGTGCTCGAGGGCCACAGGGGGCGTGTGAAAAACTGTTTTTT. Translation gives CASSARGPQGACEKLFF.

The chain combines TRBV2 with TRBJ2-4, with unresolved D. CDR1 SNHLY and CDR2 FYNNEI come from the germline V gene. The CDR3 is 12 amino acids. V was clipped by 6 bases and J by 6 bases, with 9 bases between them. The CDR3 loop reads CASREERNIQYF. The CDR3 DNA is TGTGCCAGCAGAGAGGAGAGAAACATTCAGTACTTC.

The chain couples TRBV2 to TRBJ2-1; tentatively, D is TRBD2 (6 bases). The V and J ends lost 10 bases and 6 bases respectively, with 13 bases between them. Germline-derived CDR1 and CDR2 are SNHLY and FYNNEI. This CDR3 region has 12 residues. The CDR3 is CATDGGRNEQFF. The CDR3 DNA reads TGTGCCACCGACGGGGGTCGCAATGAGCAGTTCTTC.

V usage is TRBV5-1 and J usage is TRBJ1-4, with 12 bases lining up with TRBD1. CDR3 length: 15 amino acids. V shed 3 bases and J 6 bases; nucleotides not matched to a gene: 3. Per the germline V gene, CDR1 is SGHRS and CDR2 is YFSETQ. For the CDR3, the DNA is TGCGCCAGCAGCTCCGGGACAGGGGGCGATGAAAAACTGTTTTTT. Protein product: CASSSGTGGDEKLFF.

This clone was detected once. V gene TRBV2 combines with J gene TRBJ2-3, with TRBD1 matching over 7 bases. Germline V gene data show CDR1 as SNHLY and CDR2 as FYNNEI. This CDR3 comprises 16 residues. Trimming took 0 bases from V and 3 from J; bases not matched to a gene: 6. The CDR3 spells CASSEASPGGTDTQYF. The CDR3 DNA reads TGTGCCAGCAGTGAAGCATCCCCAGGGGGTACAGATACGCAGTATTTT.

This clone showed up just once. The CDR3 reads CASSPFHLGGTTDTQYF. The CDR3 DNA sequence: TGTGCCAGCTCACCATTCCATCTAGGAGGAACTACAGATACGCAGTATTTT. The rearrangement uses TRBV18 and TRBJ2-3, with a weak D call TRBD2 (5 bases). Trimming cost V 2 bases and J 3 bases, with 18 bases left between them. The CDR3 length is 17 residues. The germline CDR1 and CDR2 sequences are KGHSH and LQKENI. The full variable domain, in which reference TRBV18 and TRBJ2-3 provide the parts outside the CDR3, is NAGVMQNPRHLVRRRGQEARLRCSPMKGHSHVYWYRQLPEEGLKFMVYLQKENIIDESGMPKERFSAEFPKEGPSILRIQQVVRGDSAAYFCASSPFHLGGTTDTQYFGPGTRLTVL.

This chain connects TRBV5-1 to TRBJ2-1; TRBD1 is a possible D gene (6 bases). Germline CDR1 is SGHRS and CDR2 is YFSETQ. The CDR3 is made up of 13 amino acids. V lost 3 bases to trimming and J lost 6 bases, with 10 bases between them. The CDR3 loop is CASSWDNGNEQFF. The CDR3 region has the DNA TGCGCCAGCAGCTGGGACAACGGCAATGAGCAGTTCTTC.

This sequence joins TRBV6-1 and TRBJ2-3, with 7 bases identical to TRBD1. V shed 6 bases and J 6 bases; nucleotides not matched to a gene: 9. CDR1 and CDR2 (germline): MNHNS, SASEGT. This CDR3 is 14 amino acids long. The CDR3 reads CASRTTGMVDTQYF. CDR3 nucleotide sequence: TGTGCCAGCAGAACGACAGGGATGGTGGATACGCAGTATTTT.

This rearrangement joins TRBV18 to TRBJ1-4; TRBD1 agrees at 7 bases. V was clipped by 2 bases and J by 8 bases; unmatched bases: 14. Germline V lookup: CDR1 KGHSH, CDR2 LQKENI. This CDR3 has 17 amino acids. This chain's CDR3 is CASSPFVYDRVSEKLFF. Here the CDR3 DNA reads TGTGCCAGCTCACCATTCGTATACGACAGGGTGAGCGAAAAACTGTTTTTT.

V usage is TRBV5-6 and J usage is TRBJ1-5; 8 bases match TRBD1. There are 14 residues in the CDR3. The trim removed 1 base at V and 4 bases at J, leaving 1 base unmatched. CDR1 is SGHDT and CDR2 is YYEEEE in the germline V gene. The CDR3 bases are TGTGCCAGCAGCTTGACAGGGGGTAATCAGCCCCAGCATTTT. Protein: CASSLTGGNQPQHF.

This chain links TRBV20-1 with TRBJ1-2; no firm D call. V was clipped by 5 bases and J by 8 bases, with 9 bases between them. The CDR3 is made up of 10 amino acids. CDR1 is DFQATT and CDR2 is SNEGSKA in the germline V gene (reference sequence). The CDR3 region is CSALGSGYTF. CDR3 nucleotides: TGCAGTGCTCTAGGGAGCGGCTACACCTTC.

The chain couples TRBV9 to TRBJ2-3; D is perhaps TRBD1 (5 bases). The CDR3 consists of 14 residues. Germline V gives CDR1 SGDLS, CDR2 YYNGEE. V gave up 6 bases and J gave up 3 bases, with 14 bases separating them. CDR3 in DNA: TGTGCCAGCACCCAGGGCAGTCGAACAGATACGCAGTATTTT. Its protein product is CASTQGSRTDTQYF.

The CDR3 reads CASSPGLASSYEQYF. CDR3 nucleotide sequence: TGTGCCAGCAGCCCAGGACTAGCGAGCTCCTACGAGCAGTACTTC. This chain links TRBV5-6 with TRBJ2-7; 9 bases are a match to TRBD2. The trim removed 4 bases at V and 0 bases at J, leaving 5 bases unmatched. The CDR3 totals 15 residues. Germline-derived CDR1 and CDR2 are SGHDT and YYEEEE. Together with reference TRBV5-6 and TRBJ2-7, the CDR3 gives the full variable domain: DAGVTQSPTHLIKTRGQQVTLRCSPKSGHDTVSWYQQALGQGPQFIFQYYEEEERQRGNFPDRFSGHQFPNYSSELNVNALLLGDSALYLCASSPGLASSYEQYFGPGTRLTVT.

V and J are TRBV7-2 and TRBJ1-1; D unresolved. Between the trimmed V and J ends, which lost 4 bases and 0 bases, there was a span of 9 bases. Germline V gene lookup returns CDR1 SGHTA and CDR2 FQGNSA. CDR3 length: 14 residues. In DNA, the CDR3 is TGTGCCAGCAGCTCGAGTGAACTGAACACTGAAGCTTTCTTT. This sequence encodes CASSSSELNTEAFF.

V gene TRBV4-1 combines with J gene TRBJ2-4; 10 nucleotides agree with TRBD1. The CDR3 covers 16 residues. With V trimmed by 2 bases and J by 8 bases, 9 bases remained unmatched. CDR1 and CDR2 from the germline V gene are MGHRA and YSYEKL. This CDR3 reads CASSQSDRGRPDIQYF. The CDR3 nucleotides read TGCGCCAGCAGCCAATCAGACAGGGGGCGCCCCGACATTCAGTACTTC.

The chain has TRBV2 and TRBJ1-3; no clear D gene. Germline V gene sequence: CDR1 SNHLY, CDR2 FYNNEI. The V end lost 4 bases, the J end lost 4 bases, and 8 bases lay between the germline ends. The CDR3 totals 13 residues. The CDR3: CASSGAWGNTIYF. The DNA of the CDR3 is TGTGCCAGCAGTGGGGCGTGGGGAAACACCATATATTTT.

The chain joins TRBV11-2 to TRBJ1-5; maybe TRBD1 (5 bases). Germline assignment: CDR1 SGHAT and CDR2 FQNNGV. There are 14 residues in the CDR3. V was shortened by 5 bases and J by 7 bases, with 15 bases between the two germline ends. DNA of the CDR3: TGTGCCAGCAGCCCCCGGGGGGGTGACCAGCCCCAGCATTTT. This encodes CASSPRGGDQPQHF.

The rearrangement uses TRBV18 and TRBJ1-1; TRBD1 might be the D (6 bases). This CDR3 comprises 16 residues. V was trimmed by 6 bases and J by 1 base, leaving 18 bases between them. Germline CDR1 KGHSH, CDR2 LQKENI. CDR3 DNA: TGTGCCAGCTCCACAGGCGGGGGCTTGGGGAACACTGAAGCTTTCTTT. It encodes CASSTGGGLGNTEAFF.

This chain uses TRBV5-1 with TRBJ2-7, with 8 bases matching TRBD1. V dropped 0 bases and J dropped 4; count of bases not matched to a gene: 3. Germline CDR1 and CDR2: SGHRS and YFSETQ. This CDR3 has 14 residues. CDR3 sequence reads: CASSLGQGAYEQYF. Here the CDR3 DNA reads TGCGCCAGCAGCTTGGGCCAGGGGGCGTACGAGCAGTACTTC.

The V and J genes are TRBV6-1 and TRBJ1-1, with D unclear. Germline V gene data show CDR1 as MNHNS and CDR2 as SASEGT. Between the trimmed V and J ends, which lost 2 bases and 6 bases, there was a span of 13 bases. The CDR3 is 14 amino acids. The CDR3 spells CASSELEGFAEAFF. CDR3 coding DNA: TGTGCCAGCAGTGAACTGGAGGGTTTCGCTGAAGCTTTCTTT.

The V gene is TRBV5-6, the J gene TRBJ1-1; the D is unclear. This CDR3 has 15 amino acids. V was trimmed by 5 bases and J by 7 bases, leaving 21 bases between them. CDR1 and CDR2 (germline): SGHDT, YYEEEE. The CDR3 region is CASSPLTSPPGEAFF. CDR3 DNA sequence: TGTGCCAGCAGTCCTCTCACGTCACCCCCGGGTGAAGCTTTCTTT.

J is TRBJ1-1 and V is TRBV18; D call uncertain. V was clipped by 6 bases and J by 5 bases, with 13 bases between them. The CDR3 contains 13 residues. The germline V gene has CDR1 KGHSH and CDR2 LQKENI. For the CDR3, the DNA is TGTGCCAGCTCCCCGGCGGGGAATACTGAAGCTTTCTTT. Amino acid sequence: CASSPAGNTEAFF.

V usage is TRBV5-1 and J usage is TRBJ2-3; tentative D call: TRBD1 (6 bases). This CDR3 spans 15 amino acids. Trimming took 0 bases from V and 8 from J, leaving 16 bases between them. Germline V CDR1 and CDR2: SGHRS, YFSETQ. The CDR3 nucleotides are TGCGCCAGCAGCTTGGATTCAGGGGCTCGGAGTACGCAGTATTTT. It is translated as CASSLDSGARSTQYF.